This section outlines one T cell receptor beta chain sequence together with its context. Its target is not known. Germline V CDR1 and CDR2: SGDLS, YYNGEE. There are 15 residues in the CDR3. V shed 6 bases and J 3 bases; nucleotides not matched to a gene: 6. This entry is derived from a study of cytomegalovirus exposure and HLA in healthy donors. Overall study results and limits: Upon later analysis, HLA-associated TCR beta chains proved more clonally expanded than other, equally common chains.

This PCR relied on a set of 60 Vbeta primers and 13 Jbeta primers. Only in-frame clones appear in the TCRdb table, and some are missing; sequencing was by immunoSEQ multiplex PCR. The sample lists around 72,000 clones, just over 75% occurring once. This sequence originates from a man aged 45 to 65 in good health and CMV-seronegative. The chain couples TRBV9 to TRBJ2-1, with TRBD2 matching 10 bases. Sequencing was performed on PBMCs. The CDR3 reads CASTPRLAGYNEQFF. The CDR3 coding sequence is TGTGCCAGCACCCCGCGACTAGCGGGCTACAATGAGCAGTTCTTC.